This T cell receptor (beta chain) was retrieved from a study of cytomegalovirus exposure and HLA in healthy donors. Findings of the study overall: Among the most significant clusters, several appeared linked to common viral pathogens in a later analysis.

The length of the CDR3 is 15 residues. V trimming: 0 bases; J trimming: 7 bases; junction bases outside the gene matches: 3. Germline assignment: CDR1 SGHRS and CDR2 YFSETQ. In the case of this clone: Its target is not known.

60 Vbeta and 13 Jbeta primers were used in PCR. The assay was immunoSEQ multiplex PCR, and TCRdb's table has in-frame clones only and misses some. The repertoire holds some 120,000 clones, around three quarters seen once, with around 2% in the top ten. V is TRBV5-1 and J is TRBJ2-1, with 11 bases that match TRBD1. Sequenced input: PBMCs. The TCR comes from a human donor in good health. In DNA form, the CDR3 reads TGCGCCAGCAGCTTGGCGGGACAGGGGGTAAATGAGCAGTTCTTC. As protein: CASSLAGQGVNEQFF.